Sequencing of this T cell receptor (beta chain) was carried out in a study of cytomegalovirus exposure and HLA in healthy donors. Looking at the study overall: The study's early data release held 80 million to 95 million unique TCRs from HLA-typed donors.

60 Vbeta and 13 Jbeta primers were used in PCR. Using immunoSEQ multiplex PCR, the repertoire was profiled, and TCRdb retains in-frame clones only, with some absent. The data contain about 130,000 clones, around 86% of them singletons. The germline V gene encodes CDR1 SGHDT and CDR2 YYEEEE. V lost 4 bases and J 4 bases, leaving 18 bases between the germline ends. CDR3 length: 16 amino acids. Study observations and caveats: Most TCR sequences were uncommon, yet certain public TCRs appeared in many donors. Later findings reportedly placed an Asian-associated ancestry cluster below the roughly 730-donor mean for N-insertions.

Comments on this clone: Its antigen is as yet unknown.

The receptor comes from a young man in good health and CMV-seronegative. The specimen was PBMCs. V gene TRBV5-6 combines with J gene TRBJ2-1; weak D call: TRBD2 (5 bases). DNA for the CDR3: TGTGCCAGCAGCCAGTTAGGAGCGGACCTATACAATGAGCAGTTCTTC. The encoded protein is CASSQLGADLYNEQFF.